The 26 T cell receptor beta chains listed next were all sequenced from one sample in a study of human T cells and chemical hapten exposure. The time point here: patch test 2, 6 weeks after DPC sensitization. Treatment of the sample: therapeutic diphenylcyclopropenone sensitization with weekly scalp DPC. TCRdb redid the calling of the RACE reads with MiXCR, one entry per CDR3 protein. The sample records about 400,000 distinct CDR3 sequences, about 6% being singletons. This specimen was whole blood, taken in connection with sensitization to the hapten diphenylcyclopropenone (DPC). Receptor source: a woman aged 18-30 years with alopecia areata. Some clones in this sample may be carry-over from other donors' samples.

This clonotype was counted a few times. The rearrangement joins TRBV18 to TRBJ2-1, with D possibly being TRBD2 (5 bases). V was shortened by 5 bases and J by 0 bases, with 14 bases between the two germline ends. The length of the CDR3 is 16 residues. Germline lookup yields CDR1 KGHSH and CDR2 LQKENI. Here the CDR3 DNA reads TGTGCCAGCTCAGAGCAGGAGGCGACCTCCTACAATGAGCAGTTCTTC. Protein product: CASSEQEATSYNEQFF.

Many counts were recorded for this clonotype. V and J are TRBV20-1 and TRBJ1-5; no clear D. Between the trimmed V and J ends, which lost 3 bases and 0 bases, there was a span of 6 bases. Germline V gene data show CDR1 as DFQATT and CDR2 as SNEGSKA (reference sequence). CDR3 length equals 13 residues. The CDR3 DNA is TGCAGTGCTAGTTCAGATAGCAATCAGCCCCAGCATTTT. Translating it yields CSASSDSNQPQHF.

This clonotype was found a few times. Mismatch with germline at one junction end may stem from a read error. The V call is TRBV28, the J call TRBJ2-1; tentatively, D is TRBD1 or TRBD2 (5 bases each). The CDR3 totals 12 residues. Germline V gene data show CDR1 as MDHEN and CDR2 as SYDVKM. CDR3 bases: TGTGCCAGCAGTTCTGGGGGAACAGCCCCAAATTTC. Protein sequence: CASSSGGTAPNF.

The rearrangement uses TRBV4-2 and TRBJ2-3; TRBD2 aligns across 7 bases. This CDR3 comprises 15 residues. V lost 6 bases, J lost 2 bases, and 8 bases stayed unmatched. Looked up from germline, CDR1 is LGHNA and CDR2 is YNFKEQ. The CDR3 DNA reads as TGTGCCAGCAGTCCTTCGACTAGCTTCACAGATACGCAGTATTTT. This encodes CASSPSTSFTDTQYF.

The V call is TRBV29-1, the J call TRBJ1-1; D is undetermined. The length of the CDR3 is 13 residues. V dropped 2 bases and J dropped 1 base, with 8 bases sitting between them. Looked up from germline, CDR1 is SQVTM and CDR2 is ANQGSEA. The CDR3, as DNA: TGCAGCGTTGAACCGGGGAAGAACACTGAAGCTTTCTTT. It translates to CSVEPGKNTEAFF.

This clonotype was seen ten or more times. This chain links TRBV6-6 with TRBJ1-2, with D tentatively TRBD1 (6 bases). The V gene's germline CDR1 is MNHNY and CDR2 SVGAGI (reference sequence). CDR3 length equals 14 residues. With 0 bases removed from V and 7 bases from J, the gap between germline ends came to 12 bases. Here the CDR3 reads CASSYSSGDVGYTF. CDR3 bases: TGTGCCAGCAGTTACTCCTCAGGGGACGTTGGCTACACCTTC.

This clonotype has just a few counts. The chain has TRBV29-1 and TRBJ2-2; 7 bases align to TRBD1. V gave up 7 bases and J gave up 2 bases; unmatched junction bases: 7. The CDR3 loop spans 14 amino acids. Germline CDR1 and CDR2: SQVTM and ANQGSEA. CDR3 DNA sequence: TGCAGCGCTTCCAGACAGGGAAACACCGGGGAGCTGTTTTTT. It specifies CSASRQGNTGELFF.

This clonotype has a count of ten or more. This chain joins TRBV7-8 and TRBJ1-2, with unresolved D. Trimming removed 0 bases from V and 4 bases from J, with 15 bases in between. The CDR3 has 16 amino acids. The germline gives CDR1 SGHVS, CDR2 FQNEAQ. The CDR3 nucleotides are TGTGCCAGCAGCTTAGCGCGAGCAGGATCAGGCTATGGCTACACCTTC. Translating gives CASSLARAGSGYGYTF.

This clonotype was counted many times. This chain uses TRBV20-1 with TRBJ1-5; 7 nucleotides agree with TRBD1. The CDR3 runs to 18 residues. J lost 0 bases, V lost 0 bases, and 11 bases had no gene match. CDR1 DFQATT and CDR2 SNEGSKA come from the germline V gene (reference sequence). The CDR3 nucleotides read TGCAGTGCTAGAGATCGAAGGCAGGGGGGGGATAGCAATCAGCCCCAGCATTTT. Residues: CSARDRRQGGDSNQPQHF.

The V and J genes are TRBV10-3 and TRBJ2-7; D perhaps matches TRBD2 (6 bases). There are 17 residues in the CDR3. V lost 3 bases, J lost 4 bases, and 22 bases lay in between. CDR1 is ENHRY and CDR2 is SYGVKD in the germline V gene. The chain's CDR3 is CAISEEPGSAGRYEQYF. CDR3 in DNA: TGTGCCATCAGTGAAGAGCCCGGGAGTGCTGGGAGGTACGAGCAGTACTTC.

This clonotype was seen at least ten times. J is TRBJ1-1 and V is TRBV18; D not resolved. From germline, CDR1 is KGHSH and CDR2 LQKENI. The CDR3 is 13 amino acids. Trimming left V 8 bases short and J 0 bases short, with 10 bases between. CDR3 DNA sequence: TGTGCCAGCAGCCCAGCGGTGAACACTGAAGCTTTCTTT. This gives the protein CASSPAVNTEAFF.

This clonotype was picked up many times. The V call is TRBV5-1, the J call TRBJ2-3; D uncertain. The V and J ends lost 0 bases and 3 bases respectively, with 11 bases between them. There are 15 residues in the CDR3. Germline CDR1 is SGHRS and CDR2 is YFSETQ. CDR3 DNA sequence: TGCGCCAGCAGCTTGGCCGACGGTACGACAGATACGCAGTATTTT. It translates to CASSLADGTTDTQYF.

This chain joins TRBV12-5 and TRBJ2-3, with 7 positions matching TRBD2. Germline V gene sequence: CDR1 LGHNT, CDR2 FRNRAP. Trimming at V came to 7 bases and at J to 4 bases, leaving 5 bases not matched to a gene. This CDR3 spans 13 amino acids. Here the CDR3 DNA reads TGTGCTAGTGACACGGGGGGTGCAGATACGCAGTATTTT. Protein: CASDTGGADTQYF.

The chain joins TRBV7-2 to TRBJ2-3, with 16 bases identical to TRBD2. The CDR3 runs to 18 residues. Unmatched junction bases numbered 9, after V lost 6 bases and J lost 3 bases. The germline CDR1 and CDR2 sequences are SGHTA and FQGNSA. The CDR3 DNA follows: TGTGCCAGCAGGCCCGGGACTAGCGGGGGGGCCATGACAGATACGCAGTATTTT. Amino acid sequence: CASRPGTSGGAMTDTQYF.

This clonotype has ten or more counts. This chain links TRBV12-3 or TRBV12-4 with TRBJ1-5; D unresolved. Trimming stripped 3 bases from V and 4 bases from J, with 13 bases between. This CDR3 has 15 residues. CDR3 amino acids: CASSFLTDPNQPQHF. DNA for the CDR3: TGTGCCAGCAGTTTTTTGACTGACCCAAATCAGCCCCAGCATTTT.

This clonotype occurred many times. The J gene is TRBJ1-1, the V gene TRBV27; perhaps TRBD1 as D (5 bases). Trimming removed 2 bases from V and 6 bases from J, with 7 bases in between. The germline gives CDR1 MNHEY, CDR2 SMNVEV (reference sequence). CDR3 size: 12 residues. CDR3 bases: TGTGCCAGCAGTTTAGGGGGAGCTGAAGCTTTCTTT. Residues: CASSLGGAEAFF.

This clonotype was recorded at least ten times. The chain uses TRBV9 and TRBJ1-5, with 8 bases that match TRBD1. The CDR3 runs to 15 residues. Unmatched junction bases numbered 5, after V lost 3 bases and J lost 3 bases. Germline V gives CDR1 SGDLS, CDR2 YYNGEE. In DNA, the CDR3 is TGTGCCAGCAGCGCGCAGGGGGCTAACAATCAGCCCCAGCATTTT. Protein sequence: CASSAQGANNQPQHF.

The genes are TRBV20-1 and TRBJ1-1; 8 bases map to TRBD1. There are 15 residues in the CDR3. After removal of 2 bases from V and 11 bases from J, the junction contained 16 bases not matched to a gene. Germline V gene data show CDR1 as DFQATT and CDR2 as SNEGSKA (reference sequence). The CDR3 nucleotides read TGCAGTGCTAGATTTCCGGGACAGGCGGGTTTGGGCGCTTTCTTT. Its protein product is CSARFPGQAGLGAFF.

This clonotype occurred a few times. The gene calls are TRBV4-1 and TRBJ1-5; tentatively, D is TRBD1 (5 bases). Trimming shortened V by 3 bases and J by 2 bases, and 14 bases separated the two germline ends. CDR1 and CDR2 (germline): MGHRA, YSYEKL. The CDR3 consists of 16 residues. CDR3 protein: CASSHRWGFGNQPQHF. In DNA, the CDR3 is TGCGCCAGCAGCCACCGATGGGGCTTTGGCAATCAGCCCCAGCATTTT.

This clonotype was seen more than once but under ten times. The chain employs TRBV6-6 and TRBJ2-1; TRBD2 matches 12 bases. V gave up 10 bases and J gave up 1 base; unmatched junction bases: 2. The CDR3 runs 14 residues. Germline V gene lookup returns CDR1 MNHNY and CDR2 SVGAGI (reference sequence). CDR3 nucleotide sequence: TGTGCCACCCTAGCGGGGGGGTCCTACAATGAGCAGTTCTTC. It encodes CATLAGGSYNEQFF.

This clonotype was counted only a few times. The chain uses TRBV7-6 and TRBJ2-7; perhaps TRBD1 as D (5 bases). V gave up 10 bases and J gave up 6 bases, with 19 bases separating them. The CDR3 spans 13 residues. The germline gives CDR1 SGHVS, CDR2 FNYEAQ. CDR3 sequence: CAIPGQKGVEQYF. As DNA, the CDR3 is TGTGCCATTCCGGGCCAAAAAGGGGTCGAGCAGTACTTC.

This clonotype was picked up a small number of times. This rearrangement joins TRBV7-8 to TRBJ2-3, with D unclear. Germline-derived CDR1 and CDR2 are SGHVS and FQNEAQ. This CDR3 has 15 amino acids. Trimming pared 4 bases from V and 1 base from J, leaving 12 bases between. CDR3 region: CASSSYAAGTDTQYF. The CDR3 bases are TGTGCCAGCAGCTCGTATGCTGCGGGCACAGATACGCAGTATTTT.

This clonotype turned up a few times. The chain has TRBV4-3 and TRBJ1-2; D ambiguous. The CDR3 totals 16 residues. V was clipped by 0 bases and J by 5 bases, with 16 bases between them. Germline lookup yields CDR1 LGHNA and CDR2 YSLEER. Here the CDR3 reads CASSQDLTRPSYGYTF. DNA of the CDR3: TGCGCCAGCAGCCAAGATCTTACTAGGCCCTCATATGGCTACACCTTC.

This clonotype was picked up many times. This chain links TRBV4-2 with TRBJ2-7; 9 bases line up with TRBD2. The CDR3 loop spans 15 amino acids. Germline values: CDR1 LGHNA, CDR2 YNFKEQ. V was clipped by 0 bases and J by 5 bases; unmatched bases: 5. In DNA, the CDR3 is TGTGCCAGCAGCCAAGAGGCGGGGGGGCCCAACGAGCAGTACTTC. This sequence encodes CASSQEAGGPNEQYF.

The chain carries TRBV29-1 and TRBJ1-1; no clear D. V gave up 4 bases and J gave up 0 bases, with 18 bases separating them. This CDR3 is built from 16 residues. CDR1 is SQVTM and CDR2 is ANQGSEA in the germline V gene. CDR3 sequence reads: CSVAGLYGSMNTEAFF. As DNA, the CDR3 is TGCAGCGTTGCGGGTTTGTACGGATCTATGAACACTGAAGCTTTCTTT.

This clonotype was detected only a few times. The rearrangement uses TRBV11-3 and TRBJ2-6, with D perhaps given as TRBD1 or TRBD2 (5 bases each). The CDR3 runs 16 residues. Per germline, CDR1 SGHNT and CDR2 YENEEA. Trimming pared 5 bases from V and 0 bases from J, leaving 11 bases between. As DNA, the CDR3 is TGTGCCAGCAGCCCGGGACGGCTCTCTGGGGCCAACGTCCTGACTTTC. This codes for CASSPGRLSGANVLTF.